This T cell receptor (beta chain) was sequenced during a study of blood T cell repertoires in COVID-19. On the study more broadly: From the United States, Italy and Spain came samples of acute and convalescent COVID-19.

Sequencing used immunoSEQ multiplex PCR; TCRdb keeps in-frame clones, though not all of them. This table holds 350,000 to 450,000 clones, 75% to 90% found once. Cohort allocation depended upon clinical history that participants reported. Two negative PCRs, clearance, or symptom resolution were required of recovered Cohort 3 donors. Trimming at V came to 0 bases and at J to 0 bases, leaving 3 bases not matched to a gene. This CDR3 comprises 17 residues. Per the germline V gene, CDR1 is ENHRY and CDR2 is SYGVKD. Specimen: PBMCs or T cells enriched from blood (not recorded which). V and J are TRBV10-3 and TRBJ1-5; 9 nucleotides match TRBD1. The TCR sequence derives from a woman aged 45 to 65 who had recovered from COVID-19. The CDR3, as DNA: TGTGCCATCAGTGAGTCGGGGACAGGGAGTAGCAATCAGCCCCAGCATTTT. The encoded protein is CAISESGTGSSNQPQHF.